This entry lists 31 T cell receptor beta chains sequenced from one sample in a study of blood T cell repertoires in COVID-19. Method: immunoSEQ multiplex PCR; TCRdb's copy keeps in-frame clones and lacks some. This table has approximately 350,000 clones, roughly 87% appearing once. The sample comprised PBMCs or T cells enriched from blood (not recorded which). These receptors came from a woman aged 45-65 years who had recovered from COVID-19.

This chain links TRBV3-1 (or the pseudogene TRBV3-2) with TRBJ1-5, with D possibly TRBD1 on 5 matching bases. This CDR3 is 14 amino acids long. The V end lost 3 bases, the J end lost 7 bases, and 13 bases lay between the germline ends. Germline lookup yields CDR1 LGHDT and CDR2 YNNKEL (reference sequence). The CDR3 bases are TGTGCCAGCAGCCAGGGGCGGGGGAGACAGCCCCAGCATTTT. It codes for CASSQGRGRQPQHF.

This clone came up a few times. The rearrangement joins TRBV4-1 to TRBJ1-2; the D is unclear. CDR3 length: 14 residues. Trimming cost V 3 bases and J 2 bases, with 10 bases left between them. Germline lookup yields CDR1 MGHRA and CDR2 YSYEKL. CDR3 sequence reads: CASSQAGVNYGYTF. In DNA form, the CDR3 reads TGCGCCAGCAGCCAGGCGGGAGTCAACTATGGCTACACCTTC.

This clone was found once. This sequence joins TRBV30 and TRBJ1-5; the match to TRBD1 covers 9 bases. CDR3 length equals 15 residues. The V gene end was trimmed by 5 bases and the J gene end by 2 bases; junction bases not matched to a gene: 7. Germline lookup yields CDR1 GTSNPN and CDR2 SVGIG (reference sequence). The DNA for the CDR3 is TGTGCCTGGGCCGGGACAGGGAAGCGCAATCAGCCCCAGCATTTT. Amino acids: CAWAGTGKRNQPQHF.

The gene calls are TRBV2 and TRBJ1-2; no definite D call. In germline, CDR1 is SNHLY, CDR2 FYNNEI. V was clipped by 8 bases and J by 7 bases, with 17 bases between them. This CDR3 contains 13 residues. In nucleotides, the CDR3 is TGTGCCAGCGCTCTAGGTTCCAGCGGTGGCTACACCTTC. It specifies CASALGSSGGYTF.

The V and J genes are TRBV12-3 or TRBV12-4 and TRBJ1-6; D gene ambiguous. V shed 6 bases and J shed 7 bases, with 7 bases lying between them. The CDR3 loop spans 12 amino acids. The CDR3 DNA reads TGTGCCAGCAGGGGCTTGAATTCACCCCTCCACTTT. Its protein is CASRGLNSPLHF.

The CDR3 spells CASSLAQGSSAGELFF. The CDR3 bases are TGTGCCAGCAGCTTAGCCCAAGGGAGTAGCGCCGGGGAGCTGTTTTTT. The chain links TRBV7-2 to TRBJ2-2; TRBD2 is a possible D gene (5 bases). This CDR3 is 16 amino acids long. The V end was cut by 0 bases, the J end by 6 bases, with 14 bases between. Per the germline V gene, CDR1 is SGHTA and CDR2 is FQGNSA.

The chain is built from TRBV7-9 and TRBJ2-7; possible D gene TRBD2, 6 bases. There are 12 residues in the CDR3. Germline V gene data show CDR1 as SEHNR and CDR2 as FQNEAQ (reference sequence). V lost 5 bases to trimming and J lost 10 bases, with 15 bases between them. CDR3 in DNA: TGTGCCAGCAGCGGGATACTAGCCTACCAGTACTTC. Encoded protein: CASSGILAYQYF.

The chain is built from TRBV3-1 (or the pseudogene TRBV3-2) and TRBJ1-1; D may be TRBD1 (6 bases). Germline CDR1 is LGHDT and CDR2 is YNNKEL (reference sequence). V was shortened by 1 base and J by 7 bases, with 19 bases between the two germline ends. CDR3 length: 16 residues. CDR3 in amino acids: CASSQGGGGKGHEAFF. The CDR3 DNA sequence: TGTGCCAGCAGCCAAGGGGGCGGAGGTAAGGGACATGAAGCTTTCTTT.

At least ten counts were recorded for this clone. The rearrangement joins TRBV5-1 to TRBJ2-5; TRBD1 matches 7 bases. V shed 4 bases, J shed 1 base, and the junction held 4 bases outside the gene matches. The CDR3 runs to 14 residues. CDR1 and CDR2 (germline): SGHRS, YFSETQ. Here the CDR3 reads CASSPGQPQETQYF. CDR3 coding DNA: TGCGCCAGCAGCCCGGGACAGCCCCAAGAGACCCAGTACTTC.

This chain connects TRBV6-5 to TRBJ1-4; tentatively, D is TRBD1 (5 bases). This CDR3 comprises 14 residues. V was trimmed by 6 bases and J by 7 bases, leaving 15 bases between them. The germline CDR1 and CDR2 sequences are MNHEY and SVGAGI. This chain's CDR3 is CASSLRGGSEKLFF. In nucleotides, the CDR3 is TGTGCCAGCAGCCTTCGCGGGGGATCTGAAAAACTGTTTTTT.

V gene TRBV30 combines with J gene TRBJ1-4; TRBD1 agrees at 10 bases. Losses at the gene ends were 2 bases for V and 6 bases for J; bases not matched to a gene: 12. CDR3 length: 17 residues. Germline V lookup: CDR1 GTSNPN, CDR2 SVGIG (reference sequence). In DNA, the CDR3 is TGTGCCTGGAGTCCAACCGGGACAGGGGTGGGAGATGAAAAACTGTTTTTT. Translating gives CAWSPTGTGVGDEKLFF.

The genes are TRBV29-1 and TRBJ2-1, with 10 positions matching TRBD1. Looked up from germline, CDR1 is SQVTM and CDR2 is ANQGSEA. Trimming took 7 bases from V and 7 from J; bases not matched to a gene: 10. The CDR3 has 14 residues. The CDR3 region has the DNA TGCAGCGCCGCAGGGACAGGGGCCATGAATGAGCAGTTCTTC. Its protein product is CSAAGTGAMNEQFF.

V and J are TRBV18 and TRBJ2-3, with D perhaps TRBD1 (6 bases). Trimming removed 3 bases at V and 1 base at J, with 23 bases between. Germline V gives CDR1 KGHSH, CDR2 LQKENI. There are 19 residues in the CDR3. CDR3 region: CASSPPLTGSGVGTDTQYF. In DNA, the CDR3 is TGTGCCAGCTCACCCCCCTTAACAGGGTCTGGTGTAGGCACAGATACGCAGTATTTT.

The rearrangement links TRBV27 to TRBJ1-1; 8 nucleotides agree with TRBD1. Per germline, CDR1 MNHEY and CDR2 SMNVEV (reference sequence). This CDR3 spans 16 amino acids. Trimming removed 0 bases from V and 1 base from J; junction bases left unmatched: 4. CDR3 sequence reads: CASSLSPGQENTEAFF. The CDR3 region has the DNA TGTGCCAGCAGTTTATCGCCGGGACAGGAGAACACTGAAGCTTTCTTT.

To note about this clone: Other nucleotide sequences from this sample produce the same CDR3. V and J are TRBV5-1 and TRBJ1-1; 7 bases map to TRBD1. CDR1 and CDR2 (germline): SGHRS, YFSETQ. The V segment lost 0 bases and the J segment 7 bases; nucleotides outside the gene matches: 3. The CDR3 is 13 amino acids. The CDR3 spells CASSLGQGIEAFF. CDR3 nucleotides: TGCGCCAGCAGCTTGGGACAGGGTATTGAAGCTTTCTTT.

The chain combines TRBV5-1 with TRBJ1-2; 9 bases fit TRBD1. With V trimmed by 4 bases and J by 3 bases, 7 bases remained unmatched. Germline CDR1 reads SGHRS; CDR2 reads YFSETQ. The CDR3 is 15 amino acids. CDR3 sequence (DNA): TGCGCCAGCAGCCCCGGGGACAGGGCCGACTATGGCTACACCTTC. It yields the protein CASSPGDRADYGYTF.

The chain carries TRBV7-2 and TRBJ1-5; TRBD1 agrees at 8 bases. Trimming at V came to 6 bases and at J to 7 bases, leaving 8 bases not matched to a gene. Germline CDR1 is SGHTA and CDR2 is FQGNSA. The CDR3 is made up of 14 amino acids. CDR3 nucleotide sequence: TGTGCCAGCAGATTGGGGTCAGGGGGCCAGCCCCAGCATTTT. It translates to CASRLGSGGQPQHF.

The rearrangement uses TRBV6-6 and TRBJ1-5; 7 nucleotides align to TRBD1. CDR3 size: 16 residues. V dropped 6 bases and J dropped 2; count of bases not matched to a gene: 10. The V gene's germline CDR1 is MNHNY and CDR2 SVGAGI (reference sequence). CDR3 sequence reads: CASRTTTGQGNQPQHF. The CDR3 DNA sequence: TGTGCCAGCAGGACCACCACAGGACAGGGCAATCAGCCCCAGCATTTT.

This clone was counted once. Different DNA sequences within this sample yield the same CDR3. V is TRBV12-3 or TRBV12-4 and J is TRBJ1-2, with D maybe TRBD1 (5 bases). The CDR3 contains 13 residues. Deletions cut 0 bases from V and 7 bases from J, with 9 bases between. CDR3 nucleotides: TGTGCCAGCAGTTTAGCACTCAGGGTTGGCTACACCTTC. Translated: CASSLALRVGYTF.

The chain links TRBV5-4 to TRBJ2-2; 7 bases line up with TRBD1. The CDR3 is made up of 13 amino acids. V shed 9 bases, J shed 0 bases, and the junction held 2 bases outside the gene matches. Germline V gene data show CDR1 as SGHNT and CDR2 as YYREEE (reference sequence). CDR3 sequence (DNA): TGTGCCACCGACAGGGCGAACACCGGGGAGCTGTTTTTT. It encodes CATDRANTGELFF.

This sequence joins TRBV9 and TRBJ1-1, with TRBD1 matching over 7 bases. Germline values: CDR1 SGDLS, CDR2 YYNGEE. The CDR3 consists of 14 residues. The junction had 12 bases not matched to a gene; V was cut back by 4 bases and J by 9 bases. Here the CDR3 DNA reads TGTGCCAGCAGCTCCGGACAGGATATACCAAAAGCTTTCTTT. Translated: CASSSGQDIPKAFF.

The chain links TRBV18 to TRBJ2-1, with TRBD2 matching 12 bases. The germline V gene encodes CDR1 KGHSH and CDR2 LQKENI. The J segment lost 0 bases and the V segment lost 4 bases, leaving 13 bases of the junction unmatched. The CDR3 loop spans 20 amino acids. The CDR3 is CASSQTGTSGLLSSYNEQFF. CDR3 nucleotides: TGTGCCAGCTCACAAACCGGGACTAGCGGGTTGTTAAGCTCCTACAATGAGCAGTTCTTC.

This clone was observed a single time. The CDR3 nucleotides are TGTGCCAGCAGCTTATATCGGCAGGGATACTACAATGAGCAGTTCTTC. This sequence encodes CASSLYRQGYYNEQFF. The V and J genes are TRBV11-3 and TRBJ2-1; TRBD1 is a possible D gene (5 bases). This CDR3 has 16 amino acids. CDR1 and CDR2 (germline): SGHNT, YENEEA. Trimming cost V 2 bases and J 3 bases, with 14 bases left between them.

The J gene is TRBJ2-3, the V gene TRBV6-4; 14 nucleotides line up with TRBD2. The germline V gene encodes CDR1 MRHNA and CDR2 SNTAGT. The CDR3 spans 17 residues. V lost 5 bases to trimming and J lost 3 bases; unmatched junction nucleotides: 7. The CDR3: CASSPGLAGGGTDTQYF. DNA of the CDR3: TGTGCCAGCAGTCCTGGACTAGCGGGAGGCGGTACAGATACGCAGTATTTT.

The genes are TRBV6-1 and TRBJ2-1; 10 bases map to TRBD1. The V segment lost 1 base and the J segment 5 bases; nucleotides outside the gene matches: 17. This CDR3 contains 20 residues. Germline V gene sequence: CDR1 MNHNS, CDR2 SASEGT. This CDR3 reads CASSEVVDRGLVGVDNEQFF. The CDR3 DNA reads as TGTGCCAGCAGTGAAGTGGTAGACAGGGGGCTCGTTGGGGTAGACAATGAGCAGTTCTTC.

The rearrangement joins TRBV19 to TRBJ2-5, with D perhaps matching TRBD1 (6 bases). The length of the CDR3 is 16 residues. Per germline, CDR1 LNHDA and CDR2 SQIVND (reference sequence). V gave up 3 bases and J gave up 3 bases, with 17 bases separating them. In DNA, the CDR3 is TGTGCCAGTAGTATGGGGGCAGCGGTGACCGAAGAGACCCAGTACTTC. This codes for CASSMGAAVTEETQYF.

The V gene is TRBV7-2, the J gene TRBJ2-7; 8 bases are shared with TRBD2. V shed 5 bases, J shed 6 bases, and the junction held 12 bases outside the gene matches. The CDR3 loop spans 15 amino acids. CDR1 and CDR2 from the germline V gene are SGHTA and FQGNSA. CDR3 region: CASSGVAGAGGEQYF. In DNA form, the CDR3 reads TGTGCCAGCAGCGGGGTAGCAGGGGCGGGAGGCGAGCAGTACTTC.

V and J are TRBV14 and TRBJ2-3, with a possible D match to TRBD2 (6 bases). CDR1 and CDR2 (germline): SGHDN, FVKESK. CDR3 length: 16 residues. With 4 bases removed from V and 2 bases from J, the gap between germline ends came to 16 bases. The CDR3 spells CASSPHSGVYTDTQYF. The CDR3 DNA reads TGTGCCAGCAGCCCCCACTCGGGGGTCTACACAGATACGCAGTATTTT. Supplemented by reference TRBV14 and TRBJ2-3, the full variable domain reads EAGVTQFPSHSVIEKGQTVTLRCDPISGHDNLYWYRRVMGKEIKFLLHFVKESKQDESGMPNNRFLAERTGGTYSTLKVQPAELEDSGVYFCASSPHSGVYTDTQYFGPGTRLTVL.

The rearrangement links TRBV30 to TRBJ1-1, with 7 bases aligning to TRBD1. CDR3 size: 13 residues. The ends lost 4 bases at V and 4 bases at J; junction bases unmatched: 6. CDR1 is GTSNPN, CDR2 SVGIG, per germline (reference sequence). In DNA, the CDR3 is TGTGCCTGGATAGGGGGCTGGGGCACTGAAGCTTTCTTT. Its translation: CAWIGGWGTEAFF.

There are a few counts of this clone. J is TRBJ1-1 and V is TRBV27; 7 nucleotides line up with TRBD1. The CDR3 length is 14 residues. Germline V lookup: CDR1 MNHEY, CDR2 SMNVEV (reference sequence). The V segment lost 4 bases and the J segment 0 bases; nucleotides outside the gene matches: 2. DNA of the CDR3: TGTGCCAGCAGTTGGGACAGCATGAACACTGAAGCTTTCTTT. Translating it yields CASSWDSMNTEAFF.

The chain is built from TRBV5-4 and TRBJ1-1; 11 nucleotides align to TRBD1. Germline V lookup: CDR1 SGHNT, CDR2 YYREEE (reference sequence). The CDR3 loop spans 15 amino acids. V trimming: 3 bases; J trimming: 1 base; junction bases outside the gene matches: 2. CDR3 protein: CASSSGQGANTEAFF. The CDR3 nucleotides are TGTGCCAGCAGCTCCGGACAGGGGGCGAACACTGAAGCTTTCTTT.